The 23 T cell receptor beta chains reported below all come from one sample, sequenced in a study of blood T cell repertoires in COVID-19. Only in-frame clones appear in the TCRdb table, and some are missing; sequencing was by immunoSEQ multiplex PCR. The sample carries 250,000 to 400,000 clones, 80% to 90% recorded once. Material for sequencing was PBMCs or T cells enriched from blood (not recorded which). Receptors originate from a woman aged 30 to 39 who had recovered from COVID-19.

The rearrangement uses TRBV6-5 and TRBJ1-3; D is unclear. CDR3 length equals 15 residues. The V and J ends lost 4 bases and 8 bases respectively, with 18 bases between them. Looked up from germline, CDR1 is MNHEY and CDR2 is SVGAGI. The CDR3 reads CASSSLMGRSHTIYF. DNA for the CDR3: TGTGCCAGCAGTTCCCTAATGGGCCGGTCGCACACCATATATTTT.

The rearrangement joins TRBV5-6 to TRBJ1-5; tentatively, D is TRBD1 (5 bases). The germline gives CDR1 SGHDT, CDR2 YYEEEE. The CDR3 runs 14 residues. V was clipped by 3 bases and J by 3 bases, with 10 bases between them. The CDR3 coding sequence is TGTGCCAGCAGCTCGCAGACAGTCAATCAGCCCCAGCATTTT. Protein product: CASSSQTVNQPQHF.

The CDR3 loop is CASSARTGANTEAFF. Written as DNA, the CDR3 is TGTGCCAGCAGCGCCCGGACAGGGGCTAACACTGAAGCTTTCTTT. This chain joins TRBV11-2 and TRBJ1-1; 9 nucleotides line up with TRBD1. There are 15 residues in the CDR3. CDR1 is SGHAT, CDR2 FQNNGV, per germline. V lost 5 bases, J lost 2 bases, and 6 bases stayed unmatched.

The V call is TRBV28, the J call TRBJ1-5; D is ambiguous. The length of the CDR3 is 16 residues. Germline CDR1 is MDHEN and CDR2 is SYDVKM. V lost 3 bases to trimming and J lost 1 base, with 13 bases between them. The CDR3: CASSFLAGRSNQPQHF. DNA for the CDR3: TGTGCCAGCAGTTTTCTGGCGGGAAGAAGCAATCAGCCCCAGCATTTT.

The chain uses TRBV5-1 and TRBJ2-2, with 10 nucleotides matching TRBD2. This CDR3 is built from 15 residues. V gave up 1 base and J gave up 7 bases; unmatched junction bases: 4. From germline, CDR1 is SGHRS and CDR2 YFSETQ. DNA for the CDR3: TGCGCCAGCAGCTTGAGGCTAGCGGGGGACGGGGAGCTGTTTTTT. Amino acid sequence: CASSLRLAGDGELFF.

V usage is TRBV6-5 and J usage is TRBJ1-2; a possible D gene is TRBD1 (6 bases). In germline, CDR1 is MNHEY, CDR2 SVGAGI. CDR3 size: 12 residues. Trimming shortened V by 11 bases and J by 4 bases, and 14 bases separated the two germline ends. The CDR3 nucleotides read TGTGCCTGTAGGGGGTTGGGCTATGGCTACACCTTC. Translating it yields CACRGLGYGYTF.

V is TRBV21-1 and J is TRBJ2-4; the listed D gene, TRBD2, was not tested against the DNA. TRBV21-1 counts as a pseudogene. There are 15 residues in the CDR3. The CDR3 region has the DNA TGTGCCAGCACTCCCGGGGGGGCCCGAGGGGACATTCAGTACTTC. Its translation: CASTPGGARGDIQYF.

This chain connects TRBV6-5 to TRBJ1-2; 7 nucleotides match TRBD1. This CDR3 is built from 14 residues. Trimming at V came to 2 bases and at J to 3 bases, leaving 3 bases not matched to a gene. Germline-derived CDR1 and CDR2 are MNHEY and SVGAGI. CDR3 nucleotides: TGTGCCAGCAGTTACCTCGGGACAGACTATGGCTACACCTTC. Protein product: CASSYLGTDYGYTF.

As DNA, the CDR3 is TGTGCCAGCAGCTTAGTCCCGGGGGCGAACACCGGGGAGCTGTTTTTT. As protein: CASSLVPGANTGELFF. V is TRBV7-6 and J is TRBJ2-2, with TRBD2 as a possible D gene (6 bases). Germline CDR1 SGHVS, CDR2 FNYEAQ. V was shortened by 1 base and J by 0 bases, with 9 bases between the two germline ends. The CDR3 spans 16 residues. Variable domain in full (rest from reference TRBV7-6 and TRBJ2-2): GAGVSQSPRYKVTKRGQDVALRCDPISGHVSLYWYRQALGQGPEFLTYFNYEAQQDKSGLPNDRFSAERPEGSISTLTIQRTEQRDSAMYRCASSLVPGANTGELFFGEGSRLTVL.

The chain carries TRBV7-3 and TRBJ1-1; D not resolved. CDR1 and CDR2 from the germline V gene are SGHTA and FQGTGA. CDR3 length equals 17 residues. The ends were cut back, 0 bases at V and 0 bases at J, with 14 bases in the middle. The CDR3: CASSLTGTQLMNTEAFF. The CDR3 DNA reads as TGTGCCAGCAGCTTAACGGGCACCCAGTTAATGAACACTGAAGCTTTCTTT.

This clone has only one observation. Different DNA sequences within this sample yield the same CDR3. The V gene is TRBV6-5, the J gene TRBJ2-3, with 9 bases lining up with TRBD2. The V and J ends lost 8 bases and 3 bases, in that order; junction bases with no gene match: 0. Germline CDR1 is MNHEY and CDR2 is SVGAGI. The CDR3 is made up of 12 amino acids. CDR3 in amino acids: CASAGGTDTQYF. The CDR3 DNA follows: TGTGCCAGCGCGGGGGGGACAGATACGCAGTATTTT.

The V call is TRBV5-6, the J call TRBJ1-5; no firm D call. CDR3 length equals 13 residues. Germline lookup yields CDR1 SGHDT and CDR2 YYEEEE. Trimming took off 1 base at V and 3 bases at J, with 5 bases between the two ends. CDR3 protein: CASSLRVNQPQHF. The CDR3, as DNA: TGTGCCAGCAGCTTGCGGGTCAATCAGCCCCAGCATTTT.

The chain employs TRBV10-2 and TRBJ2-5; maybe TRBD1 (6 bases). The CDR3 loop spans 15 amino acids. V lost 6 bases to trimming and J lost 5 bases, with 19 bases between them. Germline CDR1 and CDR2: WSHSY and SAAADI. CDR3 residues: CASSPGHFSGETQYF. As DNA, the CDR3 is TGCGCCAGCAGCCCGGGACACTTTTCCGGGGAGACCCAGTACTTC.

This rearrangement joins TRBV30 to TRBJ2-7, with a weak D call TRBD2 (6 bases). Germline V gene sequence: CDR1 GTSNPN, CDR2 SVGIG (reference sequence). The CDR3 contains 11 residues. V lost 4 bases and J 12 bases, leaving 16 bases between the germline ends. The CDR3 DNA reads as TGTGCCTGGACCCTCTCGGGGGAGAGGTACTTC. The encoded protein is CAWTLSGERYF.

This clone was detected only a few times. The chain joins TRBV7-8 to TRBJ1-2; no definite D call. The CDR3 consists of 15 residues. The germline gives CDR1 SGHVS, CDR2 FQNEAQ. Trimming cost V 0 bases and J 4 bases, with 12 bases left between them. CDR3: CASSLAEGAGYGYTF. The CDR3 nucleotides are TGTGCCAGCAGCTTAGCGGAGGGAGCAGGCTATGGCTACACCTTC.

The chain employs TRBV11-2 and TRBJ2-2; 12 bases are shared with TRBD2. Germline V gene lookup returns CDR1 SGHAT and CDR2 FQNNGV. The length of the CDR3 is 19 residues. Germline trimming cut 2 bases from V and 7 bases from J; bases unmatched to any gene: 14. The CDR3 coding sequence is TGTGCCAGCAGCTTAAATCGGGCTAGCGGGGGGGCCAACGGCGGGGAGCTGTTTTTT. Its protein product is CASSLNRASGGANGGELFF.

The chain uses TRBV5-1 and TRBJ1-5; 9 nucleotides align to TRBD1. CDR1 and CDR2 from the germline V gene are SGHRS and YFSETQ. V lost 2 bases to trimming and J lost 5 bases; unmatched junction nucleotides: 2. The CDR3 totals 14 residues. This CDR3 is CASSLRTGDQPQHF. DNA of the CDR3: TGCGCCAGCAGCTTACGGACAGGGGATCAGCCCCAGCATTTT. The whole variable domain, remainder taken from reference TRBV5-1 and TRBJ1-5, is KAGVTQTPRYLIKTRGQQVTLSCSPISGHRSVSWYQQTPGQGLQFLFEYFSETQRNKGNFPGRFSGRQFSNSRSEMNVSTLELGDSALYLCASSLRTGDQPQHFGDGTRLSIL.

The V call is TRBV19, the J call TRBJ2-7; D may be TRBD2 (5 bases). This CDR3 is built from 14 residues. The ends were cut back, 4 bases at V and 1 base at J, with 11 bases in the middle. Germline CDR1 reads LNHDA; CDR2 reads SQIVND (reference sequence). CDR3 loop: CASSKGLNSYEQYF. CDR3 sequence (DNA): TGTGCCAGTAGTAAAGGACTGAATTCCTACGAGCAGTACTTC.

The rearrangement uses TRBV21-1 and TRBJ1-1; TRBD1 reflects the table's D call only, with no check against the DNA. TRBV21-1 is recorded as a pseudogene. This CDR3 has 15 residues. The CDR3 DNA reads TGTGCCAGCAGCACCACCCAACAGGGGTCAACTGAAGCTTTCTTT. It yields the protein CASSTTQQGSTEAFF.

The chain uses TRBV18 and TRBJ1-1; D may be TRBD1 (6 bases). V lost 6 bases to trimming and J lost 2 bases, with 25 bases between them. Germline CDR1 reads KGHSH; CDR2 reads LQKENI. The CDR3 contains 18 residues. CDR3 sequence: CASSRRESSGGGNTEAFF. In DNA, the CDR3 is TGTGCCAGCTCGAGACGAGAGTCTTCAGGCGGGGGCAACACTGAAGCTTTCTTT.

The CDR3, as DNA: TGTGCCAGCAGTTGGGACAGTAGCAATCAGCCCCAGCATTTT. Residues: CASSWDSSNQPQHF. The chain joins TRBV2 to TRBJ1-5; 7 bases map to TRBD1. V dropped 5 bases and J dropped 0; count of bases not matched to a gene: 1. Germline CDR1 and CDR2: SNHLY and FYNNEI. The CDR3 extends over 14 amino acids.

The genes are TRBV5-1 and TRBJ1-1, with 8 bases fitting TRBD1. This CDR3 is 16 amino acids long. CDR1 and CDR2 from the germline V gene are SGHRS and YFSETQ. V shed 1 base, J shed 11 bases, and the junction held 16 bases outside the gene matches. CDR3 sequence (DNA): TGCGCCAGCAGCTTGTTATTTACAGGGGGTGAGACACTGGCTTTCTTT. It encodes CASSLLFTGGETLAFF.

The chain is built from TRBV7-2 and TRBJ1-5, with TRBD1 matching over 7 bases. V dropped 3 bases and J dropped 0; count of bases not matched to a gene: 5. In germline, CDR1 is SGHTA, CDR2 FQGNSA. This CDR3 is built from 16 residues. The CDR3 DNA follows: TGTGCCAGCAGCTTCCGGACAGGCCTTAGCAATCAGCCCCAGCATTTT. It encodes CASSFRTGLSNQPQHF.